What follows is one TCR beta chain and its context. This sample was taken from a study of OX40 agonist ivuxolimab in advanced cancers. This CDR3 contains 12 residues. Trimming stripped 2 bases from V and 6 bases from J, with 8 bases between. CDR1 and CDR2 from the germline V gene are SGHNT and YENEEA. Here immunoSEQ multiplex PCR was the method, and the copy in TCRdb shows in-frame clones only, minus some. Of about 69,000 clones listed, about 80% are singletons. The sequence was collected from an adult with an advanced solid tumor such as melanoma, head and neck, liver or kidney cancer. Source: CD4+ or CD8+ T cells sorted from blood, taken in a trial of the OX40 agonist ivuxolimab. V is TRBV11-3 and J is TRBJ2-7; D possibly corresponds to TRBD1 (6 bases). Here the CDR3 reads CASSLKGGEQYF. The CDR3 DNA reads as TGTGCCAGCAGCTTAAAAGGGGGCGAGCAGTACTTC.